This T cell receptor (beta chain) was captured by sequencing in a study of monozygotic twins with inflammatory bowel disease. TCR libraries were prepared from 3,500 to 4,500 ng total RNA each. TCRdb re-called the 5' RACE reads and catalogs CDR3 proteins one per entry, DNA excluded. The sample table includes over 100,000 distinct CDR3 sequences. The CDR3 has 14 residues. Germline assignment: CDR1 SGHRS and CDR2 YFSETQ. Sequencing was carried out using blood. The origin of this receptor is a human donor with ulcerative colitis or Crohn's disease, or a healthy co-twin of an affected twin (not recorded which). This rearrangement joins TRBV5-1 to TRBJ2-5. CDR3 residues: CASSPLGVQETQYF.